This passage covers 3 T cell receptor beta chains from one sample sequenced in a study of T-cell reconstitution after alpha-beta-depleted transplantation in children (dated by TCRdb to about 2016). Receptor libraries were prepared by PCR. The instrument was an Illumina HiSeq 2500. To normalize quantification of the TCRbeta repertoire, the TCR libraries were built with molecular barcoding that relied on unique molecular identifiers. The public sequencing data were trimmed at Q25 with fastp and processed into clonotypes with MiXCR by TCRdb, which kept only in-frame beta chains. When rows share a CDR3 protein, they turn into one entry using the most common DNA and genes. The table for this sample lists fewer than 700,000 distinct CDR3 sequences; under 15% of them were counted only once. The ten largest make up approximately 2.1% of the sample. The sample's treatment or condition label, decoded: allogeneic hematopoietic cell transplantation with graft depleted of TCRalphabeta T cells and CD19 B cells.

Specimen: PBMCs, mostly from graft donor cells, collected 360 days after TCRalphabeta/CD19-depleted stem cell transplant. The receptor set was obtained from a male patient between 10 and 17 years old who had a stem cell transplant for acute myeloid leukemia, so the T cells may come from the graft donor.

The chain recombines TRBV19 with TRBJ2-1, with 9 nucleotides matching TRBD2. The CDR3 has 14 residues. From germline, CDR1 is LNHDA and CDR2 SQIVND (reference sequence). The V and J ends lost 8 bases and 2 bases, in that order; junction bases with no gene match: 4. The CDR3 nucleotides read TGTGCCAGTTGTAGCGGGAGCCCCTACAATGAGCAGTTCTTC. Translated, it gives CASCSGSPYNEQFF.

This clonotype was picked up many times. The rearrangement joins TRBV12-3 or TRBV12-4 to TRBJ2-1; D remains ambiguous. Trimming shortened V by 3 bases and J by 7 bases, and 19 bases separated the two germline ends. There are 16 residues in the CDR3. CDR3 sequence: CASSFRPHQVLNEQFF. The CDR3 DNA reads TGTGCCAGCAGTTTTCGTCCTCATCAGGTACTTAATGAGCAGTTCTTC.

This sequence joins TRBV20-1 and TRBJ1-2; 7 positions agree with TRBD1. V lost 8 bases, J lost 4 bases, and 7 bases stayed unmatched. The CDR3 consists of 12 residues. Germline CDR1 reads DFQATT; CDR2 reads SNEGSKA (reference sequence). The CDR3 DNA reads TGCAGTTTGGGAGGGGACAGCTATGGCTACACCTTC. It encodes CSLGGDSYGYTF.